These T cell receptor beta chains were read from a single sample in a study of PD-1 blockade in mismatch repair-deficient tumors. Measured with immunoSEQ multiplex PCR; TCRdb has only the in-frame clones, and not every one. The table includes approximately 16,000 clones, almost 85% detected once. The source was PBMCs, collected before pembrolizumab treatment. The receptors derive from an adult with mismatch repair-deficient cancer. CDR3s include the opening cysteine and the closing phenylalanine or tryptophan. A D gene is named only where the DNA matches it firmly. Clone sizes are given selectively: once, few, many, or a class where the clone is expanded.

clone_size j_call d_call cdr3_length v_call cdr3_nt cdr3_aa
NA TRBJ2-7 TRBD1 8 TRBV6-6 TGTGCCCGGGACAGGGGAATCTTC CARDRGIF
NA TRBJ2-5 TRBD2 17 TRBV4-3 TGCGCCAGCAGCCAAGTAGGTCCAGCGGGAGAGGGAGAGACCCAGTACTTC CASSQVGPAGEGETQYF
NA TRBJ2-3 NA 14 TRBV25-1 TGTGCCAGCAGTTTTATGGGAGGCACAGATACGCAGTATTTT CASSFMGGTDTQYF
NA TRBJ2-3 NA 14 TRBV7-2 TGTGCCAGCAGCACCACGATGGTGACAGATACGCAGTATTTT CASSTTMVTDTQYF
once TRBJ1-1 NA 13 TRBV29-1 TGCAGCGTTGAGAACACCGGGAACACTGAAGCTTTCTTT CSVENTGNTEAFF
few TRBJ1-4 NA 13 TRBV2 TGTGCCAGCAGCTTAGTGCCAGACGAAAAACTGTTTTTT CASSLVPDEKLFF
NA TRBJ2-3 TRBD2 18 TRBV5-1 TGCGCCAGCAGCACCGGGCGGGGCGTAGCGGGAGTGAGGGATACGCAGTATTTT CASSTGRGVAGVRDTQYF
NA TRBJ1-1 TRBD1 13 TRBV5-1 TGCGCCAGCAGCGGGACAGGGGGAACTGAAGCTTTCTTT CASSGTGGTEAFF
NA TRBJ2-5 NA 14 TRBV11-2 TGTGCCAGCAGCTTATCTGCGGGACAAGAGACCCAGTACTTC CASSLSAGQETQYF
NA TRBJ2-1 TRBD2 15 TRBV5-1 TGCGCCAGCAGCCCAATAGCGGGAGGGCCCGTTGAGCAGTTCTTC CASSPIAGGPVEQFF
NA TRBJ1-3 TRBD1 15 TRBV7-2 TGTGCCAGCAGCTTTCAGGGGGGCTCTGGAAACACCATATATTTT CASSFQGGSGNTIYF
NA TRBJ2-3 NA 13 TRBV7-9 TGTGCCAGCAGCTTAGAAACCGCAGATACGCAGTATTTT CASSLETADTQYF
few TRBJ2-7 NA 15 TRBV7-9 TGTGCCAGCAGCTTAGATGGGCTTTCCTCCTACGAGCAGTACTTC CASSLDGLSSYEQYF
NA TRBJ2-7 TRBD1 15 TRBV19 TGTGCCAGTAGCGGAAGATCGACAGGGGCTGGCGAGCAGTACTTC CASSGRSTGAGEQYF
NA TRBJ1-1 NA 12 TRBV6-1 TGTGCCAGCAGCCTCGTTCCCACTGAAGCTTTCTTT CASSLVPTEAFF